This T cell receptor (beta chain) emerged from a study of shared clonotypes between healthy human individuals. Germline CDR1 is MNHEY and CDR2 is SMNVEV (reference sequence). The CDR3 covers 14 residues. V was pared by 3 bases and J by 0 bases, with 6 bases between. Naive-designated CD8 cells lacked CD45RO, were positively enriched for CCR7, and omitted terminally differentiated effector memory CD45RA+ cells. Sequenced by immunoSEQ multiplex PCR; TCRdb stores in-frame clones only, minus some. Of approximately 2,000,000 clones in the sample, around 95% were seen once. The TCR originated in a man aged 18-30 years in good health. Some clones in this sample may be carry-over from other donors' samples. The rearrangement joins TRBV27 to TRBJ2-4; D call uncertain. Sequencing was performed on naive CD8+ T cells from PBMCs. The CDR3 is CASSLGRAKNIQYF. CDR3 coding DNA: TGTGCCAGCAGTTTGGGCAGAGCCAAAAACATTCAGTACTTC.